This T cell receptor beta chain was found in a study of T cells in Graves' hyperthyroidism and ophthalmopathy. Overall study findings and caveats: Most clonotypes expanded in thyroid above 0.001 were likewise present in blood. Model-based prediction identified ophthalmopathy a median roughly six months prior to its onset.

This clonotype was seen at least ten times. Its matching antigen is unknown. A NOSPECS grade of at least 4, a Clinical Activity Score of at least 3 and duration under 3 months were recorded in ophthalmopathy patients. It was uncontrolled infection, other autoimmune disease, pregnancy or lactation that excluded patients. Amplification targeted TCR beta CDR3 regions from RNA transcripts. First-round RT-PCR with HTBI primers amplified the TCR CDR3 region. Each CDR3 protein is one row after TCRdb ran MiXCR on the multiplex PCR reads. The sample shows about 290,000 distinct CDR3 sequences, about 15% of them seen only once. The clonotype comes from a woman aged 55 to 70 with Graves' ophthalmopathy. Sequencing was carried out using blood.

The CDR3 region is CASSLDGTSGPLYNEQFF. For the CDR3, the DNA is TGCGCCAGCAGCTTGGACGGGACTAGCGGGCCCCTCTACAATGAGCAGTTCTTC. The chain carries TRBV5-1 and TRBJ2-1; 12 nucleotides agree with TRBD2. Per the germline V gene, CDR1 is SGHRS and CDR2 is YFSETQ. Trimming removed 0 bases from V and 3 bases from J; junction bases left unmatched: 7. The CDR3 length is 18 residues.